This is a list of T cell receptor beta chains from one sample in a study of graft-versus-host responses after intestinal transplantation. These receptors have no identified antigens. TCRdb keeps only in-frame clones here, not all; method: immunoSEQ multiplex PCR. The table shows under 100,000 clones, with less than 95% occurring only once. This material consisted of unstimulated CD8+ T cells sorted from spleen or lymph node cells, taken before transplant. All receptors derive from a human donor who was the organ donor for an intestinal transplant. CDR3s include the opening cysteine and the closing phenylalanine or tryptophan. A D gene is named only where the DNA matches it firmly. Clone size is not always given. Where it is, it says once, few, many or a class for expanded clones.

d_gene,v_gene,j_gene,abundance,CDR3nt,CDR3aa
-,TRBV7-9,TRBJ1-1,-,TGTGCCAGCAGCTTAGAAGGGGCTGAAGCTTTCTTT,CASSLEGAEAFF
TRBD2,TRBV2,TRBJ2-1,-,TGTGCCAGCACCCAACCCGGGGGGGGGCGCAATGAGCAGTTCTTC,CASTQPGGGRNEQFF
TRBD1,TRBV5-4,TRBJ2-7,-,TGTGCCAGCAGCCGACAGGGCCCCCCCTACGAGCAGTACTTC,CASSRQGPPYEQYF
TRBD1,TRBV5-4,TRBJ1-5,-,TGTGCCAGCAGCCCCGGGACAGGCCTTAATCAGCCCCAGCATTTT,CASSPGTGLNQPQHF
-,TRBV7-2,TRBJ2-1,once,TGTGCCAGCAGCTTAGGGAGGGAGCAGTTCTTC,CASSLGREQFF
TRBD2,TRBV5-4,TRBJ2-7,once,TGTGCCAGCAGTTCGAGCGGGGGGGCCAGCTACGAGCAGTACTTC,CASSSSGGASYEQYF
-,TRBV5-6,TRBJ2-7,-,TGTGCCAGCAGCCCCGGGACTGACGAGCAGTACTTC,CASSPGTDEQYF
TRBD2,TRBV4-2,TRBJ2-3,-,TGTGCCAGCAGCCAAGTCGGACTAGCGGACACAGATACGCAGTATTTT,CASSQVGLADTDTQYF
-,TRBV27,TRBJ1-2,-,TGTGCCAGCAGACCGCGGGGTGATGGCTACACCTTC,CASRPRGDGYTF
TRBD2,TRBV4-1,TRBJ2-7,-,TGCGCCAGCAGCCAAGCGAGCGGGGGGGCATACGAGCAGTACTTC,CASSQASGGAYEQYF
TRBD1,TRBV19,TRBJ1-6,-,TGTGCCAGTAGTTCGGACAGGGTCGAAAGCTATAATTCACCCCTCCACTTT,CASSSDRVESYNSPLHF
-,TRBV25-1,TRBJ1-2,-,TGTGCCAGCAGCACAGGTTTCTATGGCTACACCTTC,CASSTGFYGYTF
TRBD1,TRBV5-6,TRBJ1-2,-,TGTGCCAGCAGCTACCAGGTCGGGACAGGGGGCGACTATGGCTACACCTTC,CASSYQVGTGGDYGYTF
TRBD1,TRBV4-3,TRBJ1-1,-,TGCGCCAGCAGCCCCTCGGGGACAGGGGGCTTTGAAGCTTTCTTT,CASSPSGTGGFEAFF
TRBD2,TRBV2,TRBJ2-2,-,TGTGCCAGCAGAAACGAGCGGGGGAGGAACACCGGGGAGCTGTTTTTT,CASRNERGRNTGELFF
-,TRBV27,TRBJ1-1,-,TGTGCCAGCAGTTTATGGGCCCCGGGGGAGAACACTGAAGCTTTCTTT,CASSLWAPGENTEAFF
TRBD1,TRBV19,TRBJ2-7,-,TGTGCCAGTGCACCAAGACAGGGTATCTACGAGCAGTACTTC,CASAPRQGIYEQYF
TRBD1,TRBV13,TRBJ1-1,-,TGTGCCAGCAGTCGGGACAGAGAGAACACTGAAGCTTTCTTT,CASSRDRENTEAFF
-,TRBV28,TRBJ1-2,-,TGTGCCAGCACCACCCAAAAGGACACCTCTAACTATGGCTACACCTTC,CASTTQKDTSNYGYTF
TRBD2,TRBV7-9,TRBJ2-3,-,TGTGCCAGCAGCCCCAGCGGGGGGAAAACAGATACGCAGTATTTT,CASSPSGGKTDTQYF
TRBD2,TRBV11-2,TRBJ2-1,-,TGTGCCAGCAGCTTAGGCCACTCCGGGACTAGCAGGAACAATGAGCAGTTCTTC,CASSLGHSGTSRNNEQFF
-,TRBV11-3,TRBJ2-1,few,TGTGCCAGCAGTCCGGACAGCTCCTACAATGAGCAGTTCTTC,CASSPDSSYNEQFF
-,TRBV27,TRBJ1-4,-,TGTGCCAGCAGCTCGCGGATCCTTAATGAAAAACTGTTTTTT,CASSSRILNEKLFF
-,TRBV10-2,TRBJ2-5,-,TGCGCCAGCAGTGAGTCGCGGGAGACCCAGTACTTC,CASSESRETQYF
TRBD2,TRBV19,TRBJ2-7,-,TGTGCCAGTAGTATAATTGCTAGCGGGGACAGCGAGCAGTACTTC,CASSIIASGDSEQYF
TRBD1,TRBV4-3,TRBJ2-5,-,TGCGCCAGCAGCCGATCGGAAGGACAGGGAGAGACCCAGTACTTC,CASSRSEGQGETQYF
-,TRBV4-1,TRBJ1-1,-,TGCGCCAGCAGCCGCCCGGACAGCCCAGAAGCTTTCTTT,CASSRPDSPEAFF
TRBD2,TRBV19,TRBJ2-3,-,TGTGCCAGTAGTAGTCTAGCGGGGGTCACAGATACGCAGTATTTT,CASSSLAGVTDTQYF
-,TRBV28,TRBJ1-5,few,TGTGCCAGCAGTTGGGGGCTAGGGAATCAGCCCCAGCATTTT,CASSWGLGNQPQHF
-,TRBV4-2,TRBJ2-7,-,TGTGCCAGCAGCCAAGATCTCCAGGAGGTGACCTACGAGCAGTACTTC,CASSQDLQEVTYEQYF
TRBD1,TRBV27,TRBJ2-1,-,TGTGCCAGCAGCAAGACGGGACAGGAGCAGTTCTTC,CASSKTGQEQFF
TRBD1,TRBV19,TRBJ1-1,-,TGTGCCAGTATCCGACAGGGGCAGGATGAAGCTTTCTTT,CASIRQGQDEAFF
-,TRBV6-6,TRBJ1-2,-,TGTGCCAGCAGTTACAGGGGTACTAACTATGGCTACACCTTC,CASSYRGTNYGYTF
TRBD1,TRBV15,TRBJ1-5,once,TGTGCCACCAGCAGGGACAGGGTTAGCAATCAGCCCCAGCATTTT,CATSRDRVSNQPQHF
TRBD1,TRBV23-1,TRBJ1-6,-,TGCGCCAGCGGGACAGGGAGCTCCTATAATTCACCCCTCCACTTT,CASGTGSSYNSPLHF
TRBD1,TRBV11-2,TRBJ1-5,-,TGTGCCAGCAGCTTACGGGCAGGGGGTAATCAGCCCCAGCATTTT,CASSLRAGGNQPQHF
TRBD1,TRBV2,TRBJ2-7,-,TGTGCCAGGAGACAGGGGGCTCGGGGCGAGCAGTACTTC,CARRQGARGEQYF
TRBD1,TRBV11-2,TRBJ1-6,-,TGTGCCAGCAGCTTATTGGGGGACAGGGGTTCCCCCCTCCACTTT,CASSLLGDRGSPLHF
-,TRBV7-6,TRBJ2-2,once,TGTGCCAGCAGCTTCGGGGGTACCGGGGAGCTGTTTTTT,CASSFGGTGELFF
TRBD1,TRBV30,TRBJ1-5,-,TGTGCCTGGAGCGACACCGAACAGGGGACTCGGGCCAATCAGCCCCAGCATTTT,CAWSDTEQGTRANQPQHF
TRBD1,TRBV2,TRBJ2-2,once,TGTGCCATCCGAACGGCCGGGACAGGGGGCACCGGGGAGCTGTTTTTT,CAIRTAGTGGTGELFF
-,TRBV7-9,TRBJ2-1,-,TGTGCCAGCAGAGCGGAGCAGTTCTTC,CASRAEQFF
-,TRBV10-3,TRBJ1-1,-,TGTGCCATCAGTGAGTCGTCAGGGACTGAAGCTTTCTTT,CAISESSGTEAFF
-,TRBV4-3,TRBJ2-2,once,TGCGCCAGCAGCCAAGGGCTCGTCACCGGGGAGCTGTTTTTT,CASSQGLVTGELFF
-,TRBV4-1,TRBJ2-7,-,TGCGCCAGCAGCCAAGTACAACAGAGCTCCTACGAGCAGTACTTC,CASSQVQQSSYEQYF
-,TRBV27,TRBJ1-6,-,TGTGCCAGCACTGGACAGATCTATAATTCACCCCTCCACTTT,CASTGQIYNSPLHF
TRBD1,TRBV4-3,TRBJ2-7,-,TGCGCCAGCAGCCATCAGGGCAGGGGGATTTACGAGCAGTACTTC,CASSHQGRGIYEQYF
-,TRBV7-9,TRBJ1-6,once,TGTGCCAGCAGCTTAGTCGCGAGGGGGTCAAATTCACCCCTCCACTTT,CASSLVARGSNSPLHF
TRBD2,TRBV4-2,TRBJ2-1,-,TGTGCCAGCAGCCAAGAATGGGCGCCCAGACTAGCGGGGACTTACAATGAGCAGTTCTTC,CASSQEWAPRLAGTYNEQFF
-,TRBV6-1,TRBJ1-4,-,TGTGCCAGCAGTGAAGGAGGCCGCCAGTGGGAAAAACTGTTTTTT,CASSEGGRQWEKLFF